The clone carrying this TCR beta chain appeared a few times. Its antigen is unidentified. The sample belongs to a study of T cells after yellow fever vaccination. As for the study in general: SMART-Seq v4 Ultra Low Input prepared libraries from low-cell fractions. Whole-study results and caveats: Peak timing came faster in the weaker secondary response, day 5 versus 15. Post-booster reappearance was seen for most primary-vaccination clones (nearly 97% CD4, around 89% CD8).

Germline V CDR1 and CDR2: SGHNT, YYREEE (reference sequence). The V end was cut by 4 bases, the J end by 3 bases, with 14 bases between. The CDR3 consists of 16 residues. In making TCR cDNA, 5'RACE template switching added a universal primer site and UMIs to it. From the 5' RACE reads, TCRdb called clonotypes with MiXCR, one entry per CDR3 protein. This sample has under 250,000 distinct CDR3 sequences, with less than 9% found just once. This TCR was recovered from a man aged 25-40 years who received the YFV17D yellow fever vaccine. This rearrangement joins TRBV5-4 to TRBJ1-6, with D maybe TRBD1 (6 bases). The sample was CD4+ T cells sorted from PBMCs, taken 15 days after the yellow fever booster vaccination. In DNA, the CDR3 is TGTGCCAGCAGCACAGAACAGGGCTACTATAATTCACCCCTCCACTTT. Residues: CASSTEQGYYNSPLHF.